This T cell receptor (beta chain) was captured by sequencing in a study of beta chain features in type 1 diabetes (dated by TCRdb to the late 2010s). In terms of the full investigation: Patients and healthy donors did not differ in mean age, gender distribution, total cell number or subset yield. Regulatory and stem cell-like memory subsets were obtained from only 8 patients and about eight healthy donors, while naive and central memory subsets were obtained from all 30 or so donors. A total of just under 110,000,000 sorted cells were examined across all samples, and RNA yield correlated strongly with the number of cells per subset. The study compared TCRB repertoires of sorted circulating CD4+ T cell subsets between recently diagnosed type 1 diabetes patients and matched healthy donors.

The paper's findings and limits, for the study overall: Naive, central memory and regulatory TCRB repertoires appeared to be more similar among patients than among healthy donors. Because the HLA sub-analyses included only small numbers of individuals, any influence of HLA type on TCRB rearrangement was left unresolved. In all four CD4+ subsets, TCRB CDR3 length was moderately but significantly shorter in type 1 diabetes patients. Because cDNA rather than genomic DNA was sequenced, highly expressing activated cells could have been over-represented, although no difference in activation and CD3 levels was found between groups. Shorter templates might have been favored by PCR, but patient and control samples were amplified and corrected together, so both groups would have been affected equally by any skew. At VDJ recombination sites, patients with type 1 diabetes made fewer insertions and deleted more nucleotides, a pattern implying thymic rearrangement abnormalities.

The High Capacity cDNA Reverse Transcription Kit was used to reverse transcribe all of the isolated RNA, meaning that expressed TCRB transcripts were what got sequenced. For stem cell-like memory T cell samples, survey-depth immunoSEQ sequencing was used, averaging about 1 million total reads per sample. Sorted cells were lysed in RLT buffer and RNA was extracted with DNase-treated RNeasy Micro or Mini kits, depending on cell number. To prevent cross-contamination, every cell subset was processed on its own, while patient and healthy donor samples were processed together. TCRB sequences were amplified from cDNA with the immunoSEQ multiplex PCR, producing 87-bp fragments spanning the CDR3 region. Amplicons were sequenced on the Illumina HiSeq platform. On the authors' methods: Synthetic template baselines were used to correct PCR bias computationally, reads within Hamming distance 2 were collapsed, and singletons that could not be merged were discarded. By aligning reads against IMGT, V, D and J genes, CDR3 length, and insertions or deletions at six rearrangement sites were assigned. Within each subset, clonotype counts were normalized to sorted cell number, and only after that were true diversity and Gini coefficients computed with the tcR R package. The overlap coefficient, calculated on TCRB nucleotide sequences, was used to measure repertoire sharing. TCRdb limited this immuneACCESS table to in-frame rearrangements with V and J called. A share of clones is missing; checked studies link under half to unresolved V genes, and the rest is unexplained. The V and J calls and the clone size are those of that table, but D and trimming were determined from the DNA. The sample has tens of thousands of clones on record, about three fifths of them singletons. The leading ten clones occupy 0.37% of the sample.

Its CDR3 holds 13 amino acids, cysteine through phenylalanine. Only the CDR3 DNA is retained, 39 bases long and in frame from the first base. The germline V gene provides CDR1 MDHEN and CDR2 SYDVKM. Trimming at the junction amounts to 7 bases on V and 3 bases on J, and the germline ends lie 12 bases apart. From each donor, a single peripheral blood sample of approximately 110 mL on average was drawn into heparinised tubes. A BD FACSAria II was used to sort naive, central memory, regulatory and stem cell-like memory CD4+ T cells with a panel that included CD45RO, CCR7, CD25, CD127, CD95 and CD27. Purity was above 95% for every sorted population. PBMCs were separated immediately by Lymphoprep density gradient centrifugation and were stained directly, without being cultured. So that batch effects would be minimized, each experiment stained and sorted samples in pairs, pairing one healthy donor with one patient.

Turning to this clone: Its antigen specificity is not known. It has no much larger one-base neighbor in the sample; base qualities were not kept.

The V and J segments used are TRBV28 and TRBJ1-2; there is no confident call for the D gene. Specimen: stem cell memory CD4+ T cells from blood. Explained via the paper, the cell subset or site label denotes: stem cell-like memory CD4+ T cells. The receptor was isolated from a man aged 18-30 years with type 1 diabetes. The CDR3 loop reads CASTSDIYYGYTF. The nucleotides read TGTGCCAGCACCTCAGACATTTACTATGGCTACACCTTC.